This passage covers 29 T cell receptor beta chains from one sample sequenced in a study of molecular identifiers for immune sequencing clone quantification. One entry per CDR3 protein, called by TCRdb with MiXCR from the PCR reads. Of more than 300,000 distinct CDR3 sequences listed, about a fifth are singletons. The specimen was naive CD8+ T cells from blood, with Jurkat cell RNA spiked in. Described subset: FACS-sorted CD8+CD4-CCR7+CD45RA+ naive T cells. The receptors shown here come from a human donor in good health. Some libraries in this study had Jurkat cell RNA spiked in.

As to this clonotype: The junction departs from germline at one end; a sequencing error may be responsible. The chain carries TRBV4-3 and TRBJ1-6; D is uncertain. The germline gives CDR1 LGHNA, CDR2 YSLEER. The CDR3 is made up of 17 amino acids. CDR3 sequence reads: CASSQVDAGPTNSPPHF. The CDR3 DNA sequence: TGCGCCAGCAGCCAAGTGGATGCGGGCCCGACTAATTCACCCCCCCACTTT.

Many counts were recorded for this clonotype. This chain uses TRBV7-9 with TRBJ1-3; no firm D call. The germline V gene has CDR1 SEHNR and CDR2 FQNEAQ (reference sequence). The CDR3 sequence is 12 residues long. Trimming removed 11 bases from V and 1 base from J, with 9 bases in between. The CDR3 DNA reads TGTGCCTGCATTAAGTCTGGAAACACCATATATTTT. It encodes CACIKSGNTIYF.

This clonotype occurred many times. This chain links TRBV7-2 with TRBJ2-1; TRBD2 matches at 9 bases. Germline CDR1 reads SGHTA; CDR2 reads FQGNSA. This CDR3 is 15 amino acids long. J was trimmed by 6 bases and V by 0 bases; bases with no gene match: 3. The CDR3 region is CASSLALAGPNEQFF. The CDR3 DNA sequence: TGTGCCAGCAGCTTAGCACTAGCGGGTCCCAATGAGCAGTTCTTC.

There are many counts of this clonotype. The rearrangement joins TRBV3-1 to TRBJ2-2; tentatively, D is TRBD1 or TRBD2 (5 bases each). The CDR3 has 13 residues. Germline V lookup: CDR1 LGHDT, CDR2 YNNKEL (reference sequence). Trimming pared 8 bases from V and 1 base from J, leaving 8 bases between. The CDR3: CASRDVNTGELFF. The CDR3 DNA is TGTGCCAGCCGGGACGTGAACACCGGGGAGCTGTTTTTT.

Regarding this clonotype: It may be a read error: a sequence one base away is much more abundant. The chain uses TRBV4-1 and TRBJ1-1; TRBD1 aligns across 8 bases. The CDR3 loop spans 19 amino acids. Germline CDR1 is MGHRA and CDR2 is YSYEKL. The junction had 13 bases not matched to a gene; V was cut back by 1 base and J by 0 bases. The CDR3 DNA follows: TGCGCCAGCAGCCAAGGCCCCGCGGACAGGGAAAAAATGAACACTGAAGCTTTCTTT. Protein sequence: CASSQGPADREKMNTEAFF.

The chain employs TRBV10-3 and TRBJ1-2, with D tentatively TRBD1 (5 bases). This CDR3 spans 14 amino acids. Germline CDR1 is ENHRY and CDR2 is SYGVKD. V was pared by 10 bases and J by 8 bases, with 23 bases between. DNA for the CDR3: TGTGCCACGGGAAGAATGGACACCCTGAGAGGCTACACCTTC. It encodes CATGRMDTLRGYTF.

Details on this clonotype: This may be a read error, as it is one base from a much larger clone. V usage is TRBV30 and J usage is TRBJ1-1, with D hard to call. V lost 1 base to trimming and J lost 9 bases, with 9 bases between them. The CDR3 sequence is 11 residues long. Germline values: CDR1 GTSNPN, CDR2 SVGIG (reference sequence). CDR3 in amino acids: CAWSGPPQAFF. DNA of the CDR3: TGTGCCTGGAGTGGTCCCCCCCAAGCTTTCTTT. The full variable domain, completed using reference TRBV30 and TRBJ1-1, is SQTIHQWPATLVQPVGSPLSLECTVEGTSNPNLYWYRQAAGRGLQLLFYSVGIGQISSEVPQNLSASRPQDRQFILSSKKLLLSDSGFYLCAWSGPPQAFFGQGTRLTVV.

This clonotype was found many times. V and J are TRBV27 and TRBJ2-7; 8 positions match TRBD1. CDR3 length equals 13 residues. Trimming cost V 5 bases and J 3 bases; bases outside gene matches: 3. Per germline, CDR1 MNHEY and CDR2 SMNVEV (reference sequence). The CDR3, as DNA: TGTGCCAGCAGTGCCGGGACAGGCTACGAGCAGTACTTC. It specifies CASSAGTGYEQYF.

This rearrangement joins TRBV7-9 to TRBJ2-7; 9 nucleotides align to TRBD1. Germline CDR1 is SEHNR and CDR2 is FQNEAQ (reference sequence). Trimming at V came to 4 bases and at J to 2 bases, leaving 6 bases not matched to a gene. The CDR3 is 15 amino acids. CDR3 amino acids: CASSSGGQGAYEQYF. DNA for the CDR3: TGTGCCAGCAGCTCAGGGGGACAGGGAGCCTACGAGCAGTACTTC.

This clonotype was seen repeatedly, ten times or more. V is TRBV19 and J is TRBJ1-2; TRBD1 is a possible D gene (6 bases). This CDR3 has 14 amino acids. V shed 6 bases and J shed 2 bases, with 13 bases lying between them. In germline, CDR1 is LNHDA, CDR2 SQIVND (reference sequence). Here the CDR3 DNA reads TGTGCCAGTAGCCCCGCCAGGGGAAACTATGGCTACACCTTC. This gives the protein CASSPARGNYGYTF. Filled out from reference TRBV19 and TRBJ1-2, the complete variable domain reads DGGITQSPKYLFRKEGQNVTLSCEQNLNHDAMYWYRQDPGQGLRLIYYSQIVNDFQKGDIAEGYSVSREKKESFPLTVTSAQKNPTAFYLCASSPARGNYGYTFGSGTRLTVV.

This clonotype was seen a handful of times. The chain recombines TRBV27 with TRBJ2-1, with 10 bases lining up with TRBD2. The junction had 3 bases not matched to a gene; V was cut back by 5 bases and J by 5 bases. Looked up from germline, CDR1 is MNHEY and CDR2 is SMNVEV (reference sequence). CDR3 length: 14 amino acids. The DNA of the CDR3 is TGTGCCAGCAGTCCGGGACTAGCGAACAATGAGCAGTTCTTC. It specifies CASSPGLANNEQFF.

In this sample, this clonotype turned up many times. The chain combines TRBV27 with TRBJ2-4; D unresolved. The V and J ends lost 4 bases and 8 bases respectively, with 15 bases between them. The CDR3 has 14 residues. Germline V CDR1 and CDR2: MNHEY, SMNVEV (reference sequence). The CDR3 region is CASSSSFSSDIQYF. The CDR3 DNA sequence: TGTGCCAGCAGTTCGAGCTTTTCGTCGGACATTCAGTACTTC.

The genes are TRBV4-1 and TRBJ2-5; a possible D gene is TRBD1 (6 bases). Per germline, CDR1 MGHRA and CDR2 YSYEKL. Trimming removed 1 base from V and 5 bases from J, with 17 bases in between. The CDR3 is 16 residues long. The CDR3 region has the DNA TGCGCCAGCAGCCAAGGGGGTCTACAGGGAATGGAGACCCAGTACTTC. Translated: CASSQGGLQGMETQYF.

On this clonotype itself: One base away lies a much larger clone, so this may be a sequencing read error. V and J are TRBV25-1 and TRBJ1-1; tentatively, D is TRBD1 (5 bases). The CDR3 spans 14 residues. Germline CDR1 reads MGHDK; CDR2 reads SYGVNS. The CDR3 loop is CASISGYFDTGAFF. As DNA, the CDR3 is TGTGCCAGCATTTCAGGGTATTTTGACACTGGAGCTTTCTTT.

This clonotype occurred once. At one of its ends the junction is not consistent with the germline gene, which may arise from a read error. The J gene is TRBJ2-3, the V gene TRBV7-9, with D perhaps TRBD2 (7 bases). Germline lookup yields CDR1 SEHNR and CDR2 FQNEAQ (reference sequence). This CDR3 comprises 16 residues. The CDR3 DNA reads as TGTGCCATCCAAAGGGGGGGGGCCCACACCACAGATACGCGGTATTTT. Protein sequence: CAIQRGGAHTTDTRYF. Combining the CDR3 with reference TRBV7-9 and TRBJ2-3 gives the whole variable domain DTGVSQNPRHKITKRGQNVTFRCDPISEHNRLYWYRQTLGQGPEFLTYFQNEAQLEKSRLLSDRFSAERPKGSFSTLEIQRTEQGDSAMYLCAIQRGGAHTTDTRYFGPGTRLTVL.

The chain joins TRBV27 to TRBJ2-3, with D perhaps TRBD1 or TRBD2 (7 bases each). The germline gives CDR1 MNHEY, CDR2 SMNVEV (reference sequence). With 7 bases removed from V and 2 bases from J, the gap between germline ends came to 19 bases. The CDR3 contains 16 residues. CDR3 region: CASTGRSGGVTDTQYF. The CDR3, as DNA: TGTGCCAGCACCGGCCGTTCAGGGGGGGTCACAGATACGCAGTATTTT.

A remark on this clonotype: A much bigger clone sits one base away, suggesting this may be a read error. Since the CDR3 does not end with the conserved phenylalanine or tryptophan, this likely comes from a read error. The chain combines TRBV6-2 or TRBV6-3 with TRBJ2-2; 8 bases map to TRBD1. Germline V gene sequence: CDR1 MNHEY, CDR2 SVGEGT. Losses at the gene ends were 8 bases for V and 0 bases for J; bases not matched to a gene: 2. The length of the CDR3 is 14 residues. CDR3 sequence reads: CASGTGSNTGELFL. The CDR3 bases are TGTGCCAGCGGGACAGGTTCGAACACCGGGGAGCTGTTTCTT.

Ten or more counts support this clonotype. The CDR3 reads CASSSKSGAGIYNEQFF. The CDR3 bases are TGTGCCAGCAGCTCGAAGAGCGGTGCGGGTATATACAATGAGCAGTTCTTC. The V and J genes are TRBV5-6 and TRBJ2-1, with D possibly TRBD2 on 5 matching bases. CDR3 length equals 17 residues. The V end lost 3 bases, the J end lost 4 bases, and 20 bases lay between the germline ends. Germline CDR1 reads SGHDT; CDR2 reads YYEEEE.

This clonotype was found many times. The rearrangement links TRBV6-5 to TRBJ2-5, with TRBD2 as a possible D gene (5 bases). CDR1 is MNHEY, CDR2 SVGAGI, per germline. V was cut by 0 bases and J by 2 bases, with 7 bases left in between. The CDR3 loop spans 14 amino acids. CDR3 in amino acids: CASSYSRGQETQYF. For the CDR3, the DNA is TGTGCCAGCAGTTACTCCCGGGGTCAAGAGACCCAGTACTTC.

The table lists this clonotype with many counts. This chain connects TRBV2 to TRBJ1-1; D gene uncertain. The CDR3 sequence is 14 residues long. V dropped 2 bases and J dropped 1 base, with 8 bases sitting between them. CDR1 is SNHLY and CDR2 is FYNNEI in the germline V gene. The CDR3 reads CASSEYMTNTEAFF. The CDR3 DNA is TGTGCCAGCAGTGAATACATGACGAACACTGAAGCTTTCTTT.

This clonotype was recorded many times. The V and J genes are TRBV4-1 and TRBJ2-7; 10 bases are a match to TRBD1. CDR1 is MGHRA and CDR2 is YSYEKL in the germline V gene. This CDR3 region has 15 residues. The V segment lost 4 bases and the J segment 5 bases; nucleotides outside the gene matches: 8. The CDR3 is CASSRTGQGMNEQYF. The CDR3 DNA reads TGCGCCAGCAGCCGTACGGGACAGGGGATGAACGAGCAGTACTTC.

This clonotype was seen ten or more times. The rearrangement uses TRBV29-1 and TRBJ1-1; 8 nucleotides align to TRBD1. CDR3 size: 12 residues. Per germline, CDR1 SQVTM and CDR2 ANQGSEA. Unmatched junction bases numbered 6, after V lost 6 bases and J lost 6 bases. In nucleotides, the CDR3 is TGCAGCGTGCACCCGGGACAGGCTGAAGCTTTCTTT. Residues: CSVHPGQAEAFF.

This clonotype was observed a single time. It may be a read error: a sequence one base away is much more abundant. This chain connects TRBV5-1 to TRBJ2-7, with TRBD1 identical over 7 bases. Looked up from germline, CDR1 is SGHRS and CDR2 is YFSETQ. This CDR3 is 15 amino acids long. CDR3 nucleotides: TGCGCCAACAGCTTGACGAGACAGGGCAACTACGAGCAGTACTTC. It yields the protein CANSLTRQGNYEQYF.

The V gene is TRBV2, the J gene TRBJ2-5; TRBD2 aligns across 10 bases. V trimming: 6 bases; J trimming: 5 bases; junction bases outside the gene matches: 6. The CDR3 has 14 residues. Germline assignment: CDR1 SNHLY and CDR2 FYNNEI. CDR3 residues: CASRVAGGTETQYF. CDR3 bases: TGTGCCAGCAGGGTAGCGGGGGGCACCGAGACCCAGTACTTC.

As for this clonotype: A much larger clone differs from this one at a single base, so this may be a read error. This chain uses TRBV27 with TRBJ1-1, with D possibly TRBD1 on 5 matching bases. Germline V gene lookup returns CDR1 MNHEY and CDR2 SMNVEV (reference sequence). V was trimmed by 8 bases and J by 6 bases, leaving 16 bases between them. The CDR3 has 13 amino acids. CDR3 in amino acids: CASGAYPDAEAFF. CDR3 DNA: TGTGCCAGCGGGGCCTACCCGGACGCTGAAGCTTTCTTT.

The J gene is TRBJ2-1, the V gene TRBV28; 15 positions agree with TRBD2. With V trimmed by 5 bases and J by 6 bases, 8 bases remained unmatched. The length of the CDR3 is 17 residues. The germline V gene has CDR1 MDHEN and CDR2 SYDVKM. The CDR3 nucleotides are TGTGCCAGCAGTCCCCGGACTAGCGGGAGGGCCCGCAATGAGCAGTTCTTC. Encoded protein: CASSPRTSGRARNEQFF.

This clonotype has a count of ten or more. J is TRBJ1-1 and V is TRBV5-4, with 7 nucleotides matching TRBD1. The germline V gene encodes CDR1 SGHNT and CDR2 YYREEE (reference sequence). Unmatched junction bases numbered 2, after V lost 0 bases and J lost 3 bases. CDR3 length: 14 amino acids. CDR3 sequence: CASSLEGAYTEAFF. The CDR3 DNA sequence: TGTGCCAGCAGCTTGGAGGGGGCATACACTGAAGCTTTCTTT.

Ten or more counts support this clonotype. The rearrangement uses TRBV24-1 and TRBJ2-1, with D maybe TRBD2 (5 bases). CDR1 is KGHDR and CDR2 is SFDVKD in the germline V gene. CDR3 length: 14 amino acids. The V gene lost 4 bases and the J gene lost 4 bases, with 10 bases spanning the gap. CDR3 amino acids: CATSDSGTYNEQFF. In DNA, the CDR3 is TGTGCCACCAGTGACAGCGGCACATACAATGAGCAGTTCTTC.

This clonotype came up a few times. CDR3 region: CASSPEGAGGKNPDTQYF. CDR3 DNA sequence: TGTGCCAGCAGCCCTGAGGGGGCGGGGGGGAAGAATCCAGATACGCAGTATTTT. V gene TRBV7-9 combines with J gene TRBJ2-3, with 9 nucleotides matching TRBD2. V lost 5 bases, J lost 4 bases, and 16 bases stayed unmatched. Germline V gene data show CDR1 as SEHNR and CDR2 as FQNEAQ (reference sequence). The CDR3 is 18 amino acids.